Each of the 14 T cell receptor beta chains below was sequenced from the same sample in a study of blood T cells in healthy people across ages. It was with a sample-barcoded 5' primer and a J-beta primer mix that a second PCR of roughly 7 to 12 cycles was run. MiXCR was run by TCRdb on the 5' RACE reads, yielding one entry per CDR3 protein. The sample lists hundreds of thousands of distinct CDR3 sequences, approximately 29% occurring once. What was sequenced was blood. The receptor set was obtained from a woman of 80 years or more in good health.

This clonotype occurred many times. The chain links TRBV3-1 to TRBJ2-1; TRBD2 is a possible D gene (5 bases). Germline lookup yields CDR1 LGHDT and CDR2 YNNKEL (reference sequence). CDR3 length equals 15 residues. Between the trimmed V and J ends, which lost 0 bases and 4 bases, there was a span of 10 bases. CDR3 DNA: TGTGCCAGCAGCCAAGAGGCTAGCCTATACAATGAGCAGTTCTTC. Its protein is CASSQEASLYNEQFF.

This clonotype was detected many times. This chain joins TRBV4-1 and TRBJ1-2; maybe TRBD1 (6 bases). Germline V lookup: CDR1 MGHRA, CDR2 YSYEKL. With 4 bases removed from V and 4 bases from J, the gap between germline ends came to 13 bases. The CDR3 has 14 residues. DNA for the CDR3: TGCGCCAGCAGCCCCGGGGGGCAGTCCTATGGCTACACCTTC. It encodes CASSPGGQSYGYTF.

This clonotype was observed at least ten times. The chain carries TRBV19 and TRBJ2-1; D uncertain. This CDR3 is built from 13 residues. V was cut by 5 bases and J by 5 bases, with 10 bases left in between. Germline V gives CDR1 LNHDA, CDR2 SQIVND (reference sequence). Here the CDR3 DNA reads TGTGCCAGTAGTTCAGACAAGAACAATGAGCAGTTCTTC. Its translation: CASSSDKNNEQFF.

In this sample, this clonotype turned up many times. The V gene is TRBV5-1, the J gene TRBJ2-5; unclear D gene. Germline loops: CDR1 SGHRS, CDR2 YFSETQ. V was trimmed by 4 bases and J by 3 bases, leaving 16 bases between them. The CDR3 spans 15 residues. CDR3 bases: TGCGCCAGCAGCACTGGAAATCGGAAGGAAGAGACCCAGTACTTC. This translates into CASSTGNRKEETQYF.

This clonotype came up many times. Just one base apart from a much larger clone, this may be a read error. This rearrangement joins TRBV5-6 to TRBJ2-7, with D possibly matching TRBD2 (5 bases). Germline V gene sequence: CDR1 SGHDT, CDR2 YYEEEE. V lost 0 bases and J lost 7, with 11 bases in between. The CDR3 totals 13 residues. CDR3 nucleotide sequence: TGTGCCAGCAGCTTGGCGGAGCGGAATGAGCAGTACTTC. Its protein product is CASSLAERNEQYF.

As for this clonotype: Possible read error: a much larger clone is one base away. The CDR3 spells CASRTSGGRGANVLTF. CDR3 DNA: TGTGCCAGCAGAACGTCAGGGGGCAGGGGGGCCAACGTCCTGACTTTC. This chain connects TRBV27 to TRBJ2-6, with 8 bases identical to TRBD1. The length of the CDR3 is 16 residues. Germline CDR1 reads MNHEY; CDR2 reads SMNVEV (reference sequence). Losses at the gene ends were 6 bases for V and 4 bases for J; bases not matched to a gene: 8. The full variable domain, its missing parts supplied by reference TRBV27 and TRBJ2-6, is EAQVTQNPRYLITVTGKKLTVTCSQNMNHEYMSWYRQDPGLGLRQIYYSMNVEVTDKGDVPEGYKVSRKEKRNFPLILESPSPNQTSLYFCASRTSGGRGANVLTFGAGSRLTVL.

In this sample, this clonotype turned up many times. V usage is TRBV20-1 and J usage is TRBJ1-6; a weak D match, TRBD1 (6 bases). In germline, CDR1 is DFQATT, CDR2 SNEGSKA (reference sequence). V was shortened by 0 bases and J by 8 bases, with 14 bases between the two germline ends. The CDR3 runs to 15 residues. CDR3 bases: TGCAGTGCTAGAGATAGGGGGACGGGAGATTCACCCCTCCACTTT. Its protein product is CSARDRGTGDSPLHF.

The table lists this clonotype with many counts. The J gene is TRBJ2-1, the V gene TRBV13; possibly TRBD1 for D (7 bases). The CDR3 loop spans 15 amino acids. V shed 7 bases and J shed 5 bases, with 18 bases lying between them. The germline V gene has CDR1 PRHDT and CDR2 FYEKMQ (reference sequence). The CDR3 DNA reads as TGTGCCAGCACCTCAGGGGGGCCCTTCCACAATGAGCAGTTCTTC. This gives the protein CASTSGGPFHNEQFF.

This clonotype was seen repeatedly, ten times or more. The J gene is TRBJ1-2, the V gene TRBV7-2; 11 positions agree with TRBD1. The CDR3 extends over 17 amino acids. Trimming took 6 bases from V and 8 from J; bases not matched to a gene: 17. From germline, CDR1 is SGHTA and CDR2 FQGNSA. CDR3 DNA sequence: TGTGCCAGCAGACGATACCCTATCGGACAGGGGGCTAGCGGCTACACCTTC. Translating it yields CASRRYPIGQGASGYTF.

This clonotype showed up many times. Possible read error: a much larger clone is one base away. CDR3 sequence: CAIRGDRRLTEANVRTF. The CDR3 DNA sequence: TGTGCCATCAGAGGGGACAGGCGCCTGACTGAGGCCAACGTCCGGACTTTC. This chain uses TRBV10-3 with TRBJ2-6; TRBD1 agrees at 8 bases. Germline CDR1 and CDR2: ENHRY and SYGVKD. The CDR3 consists of 17 residues.

Ten or more counts support this clonotype. The rearrangement uses TRBV29-1 and TRBJ1-2; the D gene is possibly TRBD1 (6 bases). The CDR3 length is 12 residues. Trimming stripped 7 bases from V and 6 bases from J, with 15 bases between. CDR1 SQVTM and CDR2 ANQGSEA come from the germline V gene. The CDR3 reads CSDQQGGDGYTF. As DNA, the CDR3 is TGCAGCGACCAACAGGGAGGAGATGGCTACACCTTC.

Remarks on this clonotype: A much more abundant neighbour one base away suggests this may be a read error. The rearrangement uses TRBV29-1 and TRBJ2-3; 8 positions agree with TRBD1. Germline V gives CDR1 SQVTM, CDR2 ANQGSEA. The CDR3 length is 14 residues. The V gene end was trimmed by 4 bases and the J gene end by 1 base; junction bases not matched to a gene: 4. CDR3 protein: CSVVDRVGTDTQYF. The CDR3 DNA reads as TGCAGCGTTGTGGACAGGGTGGGCACAGATACGCAGTATTTT.

This clonotype was picked up many times. V and J are TRBV7-8 and TRBJ2-1; 10 nucleotides align to TRBD2. Per the germline V gene, CDR1 is SGHVS and CDR2 is FQNEAQ. This CDR3 has 16 amino acids. The junction had 11 bases not matched to a gene; V was cut back by 5 bases and J by 7 bases. The CDR3, as DNA: TGTGCCAGCAGCCCTATGGAGCGGGGGGGTAGAAATGAGCAGTTCTTC. Its protein is CASSPMERGGRNEQFF.

The J gene is TRBJ2-1, the V gene TRBV15; tentative D call: TRBD2 (6 bases). V lost 8 bases to trimming and J lost 6 bases, with 11 bases between them. CDR3 length: 12 residues. Germline-derived CDR1 and CDR2 are LNHNV and YYDKDF (reference sequence). The CDR3, as DNA: TGTGCCACCGGCGACGGGGGCAATGAGCAGTTCTTC. This gives the protein CATGDGGNEQFF.